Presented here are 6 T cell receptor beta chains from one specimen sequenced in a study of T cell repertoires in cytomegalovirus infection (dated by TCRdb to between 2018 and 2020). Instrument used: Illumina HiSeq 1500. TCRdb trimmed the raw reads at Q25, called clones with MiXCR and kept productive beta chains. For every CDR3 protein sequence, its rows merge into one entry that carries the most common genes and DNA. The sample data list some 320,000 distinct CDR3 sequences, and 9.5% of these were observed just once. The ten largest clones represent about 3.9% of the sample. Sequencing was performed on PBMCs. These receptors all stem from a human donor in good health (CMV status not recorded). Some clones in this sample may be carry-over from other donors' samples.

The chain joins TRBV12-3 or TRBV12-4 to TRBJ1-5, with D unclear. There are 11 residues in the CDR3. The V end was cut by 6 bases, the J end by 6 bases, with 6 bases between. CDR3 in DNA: TGTGCCAGCAGCAAGGGTCAGCCCCAGCATTTT. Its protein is CASSKGQPQHF.

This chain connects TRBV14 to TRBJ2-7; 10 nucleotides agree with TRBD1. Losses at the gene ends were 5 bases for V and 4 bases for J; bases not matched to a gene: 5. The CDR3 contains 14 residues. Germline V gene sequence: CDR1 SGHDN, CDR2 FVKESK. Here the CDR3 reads CASSWTGGPYEQYF. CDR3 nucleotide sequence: TGTGCCAGCAGCTGGACAGGGGGGCCATACGAGCAGTACTTC.

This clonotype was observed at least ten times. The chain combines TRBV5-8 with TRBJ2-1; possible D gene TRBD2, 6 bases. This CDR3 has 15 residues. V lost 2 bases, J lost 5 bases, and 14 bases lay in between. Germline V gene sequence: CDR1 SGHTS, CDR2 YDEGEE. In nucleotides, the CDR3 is TGTGCCAGCAGCTTAGGAACTAGCAGAGACAATGAGCAGTTCTTC. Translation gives CASSLGTSRDNEQFF.

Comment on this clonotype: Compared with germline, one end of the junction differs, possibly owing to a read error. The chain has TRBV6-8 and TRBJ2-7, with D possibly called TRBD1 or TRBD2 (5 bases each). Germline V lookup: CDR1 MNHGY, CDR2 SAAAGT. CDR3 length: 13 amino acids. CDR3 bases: TGTGCCAGCAGTGGGACGGAGGCCCACGAGCAGTATTTC. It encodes CASSGTEAHEQYF.

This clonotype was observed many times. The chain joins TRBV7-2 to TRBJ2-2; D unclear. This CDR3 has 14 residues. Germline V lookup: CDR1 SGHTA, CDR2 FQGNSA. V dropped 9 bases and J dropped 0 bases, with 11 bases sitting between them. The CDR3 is CASLNGANTGELFF. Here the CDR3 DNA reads TGTGCCAGTTTAAACGGAGCGAACACCGGGGAGCTGTTTTTT.

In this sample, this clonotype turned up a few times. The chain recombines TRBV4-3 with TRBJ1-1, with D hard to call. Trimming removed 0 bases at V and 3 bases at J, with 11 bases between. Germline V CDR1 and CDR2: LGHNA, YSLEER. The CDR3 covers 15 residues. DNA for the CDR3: TGCGCCAGCAGCCAAGAACCCTACAGCTACACTGAAGCTTTCTTT. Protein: CASSQEPYSYTEAFF.